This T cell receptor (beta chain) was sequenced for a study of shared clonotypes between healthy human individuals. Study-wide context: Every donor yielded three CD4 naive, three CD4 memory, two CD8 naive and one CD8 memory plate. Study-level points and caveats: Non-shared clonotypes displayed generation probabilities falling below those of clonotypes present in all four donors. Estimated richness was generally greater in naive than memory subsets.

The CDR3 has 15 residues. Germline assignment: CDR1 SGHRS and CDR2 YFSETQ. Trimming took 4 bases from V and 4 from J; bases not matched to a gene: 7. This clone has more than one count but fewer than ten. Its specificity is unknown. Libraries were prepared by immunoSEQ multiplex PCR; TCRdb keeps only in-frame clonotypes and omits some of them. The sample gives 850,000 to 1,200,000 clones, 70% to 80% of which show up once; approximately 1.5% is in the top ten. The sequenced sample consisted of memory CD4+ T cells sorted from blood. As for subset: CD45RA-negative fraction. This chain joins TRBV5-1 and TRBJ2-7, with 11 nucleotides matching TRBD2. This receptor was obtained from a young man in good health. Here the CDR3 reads CASSPLASGGYEQYF. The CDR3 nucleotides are TGCGCCAGCAGCCCGTTGGCTAGCGGGGGGTACGAGCAGTACTTC. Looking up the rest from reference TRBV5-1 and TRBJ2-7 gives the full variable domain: KAGVTQTPRYLIKTRGQQVTLSCSPISGHRSVSWYQQTPGQGLQFLFEYFSETQRNKGNFPGRFSGRQFSNSRSEMNVSTLELGDSALYLCASSPLASGGYEQYFGPGTRLTVT.